The entry below gives a single T cell receptor beta chain sequence along with its context. A much bigger clone sits one base away, suggesting this may be a read error. The study profiled TCR beta VDJ and CDR3 using genomic DNA as template. MiXCR, run by TCRdb on the reads, gives a single entry per CDR3 protein. Among 250,000 to 300,000 distinct CDR3 sequences listed, roughly three fifths were seen once. These data come from a study of CD8+CD57+ T cells in acquired aplastic anemia. Looked up from germline, CDR1 is LNHNV and CDR2 is YYDKDF (reference sequence). The CDR3 spans 13 residues. The sample taken for sequencing was sorted CD4+, CD8+, or CD8+CD57+ T cells (not recorded which) from PBMCs. This sequence originates from a human donor with severe aplastic anemia or a healthy control (not recorded which). The rearrangement uses TRBV15 and TRBJ1-3; D is uncertain. The CDR3 bases are TGTGCCACCAGCAGAGGGCTCGGAAACGCCATATATTTT. Translating gives CATSRGLGNAIYF.